Detailed here is one TCR beta chain. Libraries were prepared by immunoSEQ multiplex PCR; TCRdb keeps only in-frame clonotypes and omits some of them. The profile shows approximately 200,000 clones, around 85% of them singletons. Participants were aged about 18 to 100 years from more than 20 US areas. CDR3 length: 15 residues. Germline loops: CDR1 KGHSH, CDR2 LQKENI. The V and J ends lost 1 base and 1 base respectively, with 7 bases between them. This specimen comes from a study of blood T cell repertoires in COVID-19. Overall study: Acute and convalescent COVID-19 samples came from the United States, Italy and Spain.

The receptor was derived from a man aged 35 to 55 who had recovered from COVID-19. The sample consisted of PBMCs or T cells enriched from blood (not recorded which). The gene calls are TRBV18 and TRBJ2-2, with a possible D match to TRBD1 (6 bases). Here the CDR3 DNA reads TGTGCCAGCTCACCACGCAGGGGGAACACCGGGGAGCTGTTTTTT. Protein sequence: CASSPRRGNTGELFF.